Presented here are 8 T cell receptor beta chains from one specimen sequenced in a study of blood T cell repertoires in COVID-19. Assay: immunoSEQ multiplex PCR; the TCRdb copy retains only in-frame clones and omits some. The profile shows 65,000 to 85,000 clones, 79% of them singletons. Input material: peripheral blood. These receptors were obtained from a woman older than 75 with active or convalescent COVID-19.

The CDR3 sequence is CASSLGHSNTEAFF. The DNA of the CDR3 is TGCGCCAGCAGCTTGGGACACTCGAACACTGAAGCTTTCTTT. The chain has TRBV5-1 and TRBJ1-1; D is undetermined. V shed 0 bases and J shed 1 base, with 7 bases lying between them. The CDR3 consists of 14 residues. Germline V gene sequence: CDR1 SGHRS, CDR2 YFSETQ.

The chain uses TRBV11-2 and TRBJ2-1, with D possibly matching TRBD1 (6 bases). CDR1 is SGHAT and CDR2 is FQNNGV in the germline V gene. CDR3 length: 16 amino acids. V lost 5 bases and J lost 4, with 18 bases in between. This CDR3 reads CASSPLTLGGYNEQFF. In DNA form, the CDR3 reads TGTGCCAGCAGCCCCTTGACCCTAGGGGGATACAATGAGCAGTTCTTC.

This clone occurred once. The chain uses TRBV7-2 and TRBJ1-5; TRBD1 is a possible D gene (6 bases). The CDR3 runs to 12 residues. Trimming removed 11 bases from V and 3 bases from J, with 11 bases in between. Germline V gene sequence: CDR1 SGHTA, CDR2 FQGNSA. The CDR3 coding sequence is TGTGCCTCCGGGGGGCCCAATCAGCCCCAGCATTTT. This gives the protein CASGGPNQPQHF.

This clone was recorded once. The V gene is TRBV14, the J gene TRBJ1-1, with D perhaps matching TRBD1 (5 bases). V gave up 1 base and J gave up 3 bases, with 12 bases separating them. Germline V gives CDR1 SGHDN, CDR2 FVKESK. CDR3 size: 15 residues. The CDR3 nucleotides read TGTGCCAGCAGCCAAGGCGCAGGGTTCTACACTGAAGCTTTCTTT. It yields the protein CASSQGAGFYTEAFF.

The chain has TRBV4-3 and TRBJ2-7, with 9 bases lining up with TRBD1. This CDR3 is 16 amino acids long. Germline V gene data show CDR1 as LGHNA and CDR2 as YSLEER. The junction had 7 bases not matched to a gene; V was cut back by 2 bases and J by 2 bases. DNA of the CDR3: TGCGCCAGCAGCCAACATCCGGGACAGGGAACCTACGAGCAGTACTTC. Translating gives CASSQHPGQGTYEQYF.

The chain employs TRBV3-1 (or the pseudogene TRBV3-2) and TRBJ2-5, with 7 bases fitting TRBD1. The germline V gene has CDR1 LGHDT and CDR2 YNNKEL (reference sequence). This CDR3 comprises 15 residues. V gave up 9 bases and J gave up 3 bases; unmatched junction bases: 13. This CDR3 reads CASGLWGDREETQYF. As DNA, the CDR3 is TGTGCCAGTGGGCTTTGGGGTGACAGGGAAGAGACCCAGTACTTC.

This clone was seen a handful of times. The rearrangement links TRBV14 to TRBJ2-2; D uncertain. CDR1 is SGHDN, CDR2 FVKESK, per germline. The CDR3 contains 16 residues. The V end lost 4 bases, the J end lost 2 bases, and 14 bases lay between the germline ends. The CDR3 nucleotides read TGTGCCAGCAGCCTGCCCCAGGCCCTCAACACCGGGGAGCTGTTTTTT. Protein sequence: CASSLPQALNTGELFF. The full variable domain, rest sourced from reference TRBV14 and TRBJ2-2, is EAGVTQFPSHSVIEKGQTVTLRCDPISGHDNLYWYRRVMGKEIKFLLHFVKESKQDESGMPNNRFLAERTGGTYSTLKVQPAELEDSGVYFCASSLPQALNTGELFFGEGSRLTVL.

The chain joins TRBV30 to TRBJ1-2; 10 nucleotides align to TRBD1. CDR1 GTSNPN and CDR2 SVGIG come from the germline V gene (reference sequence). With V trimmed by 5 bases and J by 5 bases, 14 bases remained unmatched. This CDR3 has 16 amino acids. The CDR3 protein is CAWDPGQGPVWYGYTF. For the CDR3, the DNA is TGTGCCTGGGACCCGGGACAGGGGCCTGTCTGGTATGGCTACACCTTC.